In its sample, the clone carrying this TCR beta chain was seen once. Its specificity is not known. These data are taken from a study of cytotoxic CD8 clonotypes in ibrutinib-treated CLL. Study outcomes and limitations: Samples were collected at differing times from sustained-remission and progressing patients. The public clonotypes identified were infrequent and showed contraction or stability on treatment.

Repertoires were generated with immunoSEQ multiplex PCR, while TCRdb's copy carries only in-frame clones and drops some. The table records around 310,000 clones, about 80% of them present only once. Trimming left V 1 base short and J 0 bases short, with 10 bases between. Germline CDR1 is SGHVS and CDR2 is FNYEAQ. The CDR3 runs to 15 residues. The TCR originated in a human donor with chronic lymphocytic leukemia. The rearrangement joins TRBV7-6 to TRBJ2-7; tentatively, D is TRBD1 (5 bases). Sequencing used PBMCs, obtained before ibrutinib treatment. CDR3 sequence reads: CASSLVAGPSYEQYF. In DNA, the CDR3 is TGTGCCAGCAGCTTAGTGGCAGGGCCCTCCTACGAGCAGTACTTC.